One T cell receptor beta chain is described in this entry. This CDR3 is also generated by other DNA sequences in the sample. The data belong to a study of blood T cell repertoires in COVID-19. Study-level information: Samples representing acute and convalescent COVID-19 were sourced from the United States, Italy and Spain.

The CDR3 runs to 12 residues. Germline loops: CDR1 SGHNT, CDR2 YYREEE (reference sequence). Trimming took off 1 base at V and 4 bases at J, with 6 bases between the two ends. Per the original data handling: Amplification of reference gene primers provided the estimated nucleated cell counts. Libraries were prepared by immunoSEQ multiplex PCR; TCRdb keeps only in-frame clonotypes and omits some of them. The V and J calls and clone size come from that table; D and trimming were worked out from the DNA. In the table there are 150,000 to 200,000 clones, about 87% of which are singletons. The TCR originated in a woman in her sixties or seventies who had recovered from COVID-19. The sequenced sample was peripheral blood. The chain couples TRBV5-4 to TRBJ2-7; weak D call: TRBD1 (6 bases). The CDR3 DNA is TGTGCCAGCAGCTTGACAGGGTACGAGCAGTACTTC. Its translation is CASSLTGYEQYF.